This T cell receptor beta chain derives from a study of CD8 T cells in Susac syndrome. CD8+ and CD4+ T cells from blood underwent TCR beta sequencing. Trimming stripped 1 base from V and 4 bases from J, with 10 bases between. The CDR3 runs 14 residues. Germline V gives CDR1 LGHDT, CDR2 YNNKEL (reference sequence). An amount of RNA that ranged from roughly 0.45 to 1 ug was reverse transcribed with random hexamers. Each CDR3 protein is one row after TCRdb ran MiXCR on the immunoSEQ multiplex PCR reads. The sample has 200,000 to 250,000 distinct CDR3 sequences, 95% seen once; the top ten hold around 0.099%.

This clonotype was obtained from a human donor with multiple sclerosis. V gene TRBV3-1 combines with J gene TRBJ1-2, with D unresolved. The specimen was CD4+ T cells from PBMCs. Here the CDR3 reads CASSQVPGSYGYTF. CDR3 DNA: TGTGCCAGCAGCCAAGTTCCGGGATCCTATGGCTACACCTTC.